These T cell receptor beta chains were read from a single sample in a study of shared clonotypes between healthy human individuals. The method was immunoSEQ multiplex PCR; TCRdb's version includes in-frame clones alone and lacks a portion of them. The profile covers around 1.6 million clones, with 95% to 99% appearing a single time and roughly 0.45% taken by the ten largest. Sequencing input: naive CD4+ T cells sorted from blood. The receptors derive from a man under 40 in good health. Each CDR3 is given with its conserved first and last residue. Not all rows give a size; the values are once, few, many and, for expanded clones, a class.

cdr3_aa: CASSLASGVQYF
clone_size: .
j_call: TRBJ2-5
v_call: TRBV7-2

cdr3_aa: CASSPFPSSGSFTDTQYF
clone_size: .
j_call: TRBJ2-3
v_call: TRBV4-3

cdr3_aa: CASTRGSPYEQYF
clone_size: .
j_call: TRBJ2-7
v_call: TRBV28

cdr3_aa: CASRSSGRTDTQYF
clone_size: .
j_call: TRBJ2-3
v_call: TRBV14

cdr3_aa: CASSRPSRFNEQFF
clone_size: .
j_call: TRBJ2-1
v_call: TRBV6-5

cdr3_aa: CASSSKRQTTGELFF
clone_size: .
j_call: TRBJ2-2
v_call: TRBV7-2

cdr3_aa: CASAKRGSPSGDSYEQYF
clone_size: .
j_call: TRBJ2-7
v_call: TRBV19

cdr3_aa: CASSLGPPGSGRWTDTQYF
clone_size: .
j_call: TRBJ2-3
v_call: TRBV13

cdr3_aa: CASSVEGQGKAFF
clone_size: .
j_call: TRBJ1-1
v_call: TRBV9

cdr3_aa: CASSPRGLRTDTQYF
clone_size: .
j_call: TRBJ2-3
v_call: TRBV18

cdr3_aa: CASSRPIAPWEQYF
clone_size: .
j_call: TRBJ2-7
v_call: TRBV5-5

cdr3_aa: CASSERQGGAEAFF
clone_size: .
j_call: TRBJ1-1
v_call: TRBV2

cdr3_aa: CASSSRPASTDTQYF
clone_size: .
j_call: TRBJ2-3
v_call: TRBV9

cdr3_aa: CSVGGQNPKSSQYF
clone_size: .
j_call: TRBJ2-5
v_call: TRBV29-1

cdr3_aa: CSALLVREQYF
clone_size: .
j_call: TRBJ2-7
v_call: TRBV20-1

cdr3_aa: CASSLSPSYNEQFF
clone_size: .
j_call: TRBJ2-1
v_call: TRBV7-2

cdr3_aa: CASSLEGGLAGGISMDTQYF
clone_size: once
j_call: TRBJ2-3
v_call: TRBV5-1

cdr3_aa: CASSPRLGNEQFF
clone_size: .
j_call: TRBJ2-1
v_call: TRBV7-8

cdr3_aa: CASSLVYRSYNEQFF
clone_size: .
j_call: TRBJ2-1
v_call: TRBV23-1

cdr3_aa: CASSLVIGGSRKNEQFF
clone_size: .
j_call: TRBJ2-1
v_call: TRBV11-2

cdr3_aa: CASSQGGARETQYF
clone_size: .
j_call: TRBJ2-5
v_call: TRBV28

cdr3_aa: CASSLAKGTEAFF
clone_size: once
j_call: TRBJ1-1
v_call: TRBV7-3

cdr3_aa: CASSLGGAGHYNEQFF
clone_size: .
j_call: TRBJ2-1
v_call: TRBV11-2

cdr3_aa: CASSSPQAGGHTEAFF
clone_size: .
j_call: TRBJ1-1
v_call: TRBV27

cdr3_aa: CASSLSGTYNEQFF
clone_size: .
j_call: TRBJ2-1
v_call: TRBV5-1